The 25 T cell receptor beta chains in this list originate from one sample, sequenced in a study of blood T cell repertoires in COVID-19. Measured with immunoSEQ multiplex PCR; TCRdb has only the in-frame clones, and not every one. This sample has hundreds of thousands of clones; about 82% occur once, and the top ten carry 4% to 6%. The sequencing sample was made of peripheral blood. The receptors derive from a man in his forties or fifties with active or convalescent COVID-19.

This clone turned up a few times. The J gene is TRBJ2-7, the V gene TRBV6-2 or TRBV6-3; 9 nucleotides line up with TRBD2. CDR1 is MNHEY, CDR2 SVGEGT, per germline. V lost 4 bases to trimming and J lost 1 base; unmatched junction nucleotides: 5. The CDR3 contains 15 residues. For the CDR3, the DNA is TGTGCCAGCAGTTCTAGCGGGACAAGATCCTACGAGCAGTACTTC. Its protein product is CASSSSGTRSYEQYF.

The chain has TRBV19 and TRBJ1-2; no clear D gene. The CDR3 runs 15 residues. Germline-derived CDR1 and CDR2 are LNHDA and SQIVND (reference sequence). With 4 bases removed from V and 4 bases from J, the gap between germline ends came to 16 bases. In nucleotides, the CDR3 is TGTGCCAGTAGTACCGCCAAGGGTGGAGGCTATGGCTACACCTTC. Protein product: CASSTAKGGGYGYTF.

The V call is TRBV7-3, the J call TRBJ1-5; D is possibly TRBD1 (6 bases). This CDR3 contains 17 residues. Trimming stripped 6 bases from V and 2 bases from J, with 20 bases between. CDR1 and CDR2 (germline): SGHTA, FQGTGA. Written as DNA, the CDR3 is TGTGCCAGCAGTTCAACGCGGGGGCGCGGGTGCAATCAGCCCCAGCATTTT. Translation: CASSSTRGRGCNQPQHF.

The chain carries TRBV5-4 and TRBJ1-2; D remains ambiguous. CDR1 SGHNT and CDR2 YYREEE come from the germline V gene (reference sequence). This CDR3 is built from 13 residues. V gave up 1 base and J gave up 3 bases, with 7 bases separating them. In nucleotides, the CDR3 is TGTGCCAGCAGCTTGCCGGGAGACTATGGCTACACCTTC. Translated: CASSLPGDYGYTF.

The chain uses TRBV30 and TRBJ2-5, with 7 bases fitting TRBD1. The CDR3 runs to 14 residues. V was pared by 1 base and J by 3 bases, with 5 bases of the junction left unmatched. Germline CDR1 GTSNPN, CDR2 SVGIG (reference sequence). The CDR3 DNA reads TGTGCCTGGAGTGGCACCGGGACAGAAGAGACCCAGTACTTC. Its protein is CAWSGTGTEETQYF.

V and J are TRBV7-7 and TRBJ2-3, with D perhaps TRBD2 (5 bases). With 5 bases removed from V and 0 bases from J, the gap between germline ends came to 12 bases. The CDR3 has 15 residues. Germline V CDR1 and CDR2: SSHAT, FNYEAQ (reference sequence). The CDR3 DNA follows: TGTGCCAGCAGCCCCCGGGCGGGTAGCACAGATACGCAGTATTTT. It encodes CASSPRAGSTDTQYF.

This clone turned up a few times. This chain connects TRBV2 to TRBJ2-5, with a tentative D call TRBD1 (7 bases). Germline CDR1 and CDR2: SNHLY and FYNNEI. The CDR3 spans 14 residues. The ends were cut back, 3 bases at V and 4 bases at J, with 12 bases in the middle. The CDR3 nucleotides are TGTGCCAGCAGTGATAACAGGGGAGGAGAGACCCAGTACTTC. The encoded protein is CASSDNRGGETQYF.

The gene calls are TRBV6-5 and TRBJ1-4, with D unresolved. With 7 bases removed from V and 5 bases from J, the gap between germline ends came to 17 bases. The CDR3 loop spans 15 amino acids. Germline V gene lookup returns CDR1 MNHEY and CDR2 SVGAGI. CDR3 in DNA: TGTGCCAGCACCTCCTTAGGAGGGAAAAATGAAAAACTGTTTTTT. It specifies CASTSLGGKNEKLFF.

This clone was detected a few times. This chain connects TRBV5-1 to TRBJ1-3; D possibly corresponds to TRBD1 (6 bases). V lost 4 bases and J lost 2, with 13 bases in between. The CDR3 extends over 15 amino acids. Germline CDR1 reads SGHRS; CDR2 reads YFSETQ. Here the CDR3 DNA reads TGCGCCAGCAGCCCCGGAACAGGGACTGGAAACACCATATATTTT. It encodes CASSPGTGTGNTIYF.

V usage is TRBV3-1 (or the pseudogene TRBV3-2) and J usage is TRBJ2-3; D perhaps matches TRBD1 (5 bases). This CDR3 is built from 12 residues. Germline loops: CDR1 LGHDT, CDR2 YNNKEL (reference sequence). V gave up 4 bases and J gave up 8 bases, with 10 bases separating them. The CDR3 is CASSLRDGTQYF. The CDR3 DNA sequence: TGTGCCAGCAGCCTCAGGGATGGTACGCAGTATTTT.

The chain combines TRBV29-1 with TRBJ1-1, with 8 bases matching TRBD1. Germline V lookup: CDR1 SQVTM, CDR2 ANQGSEA. This CDR3 has 12 residues. The junction had 12 bases not matched to a gene; V was cut back by 7 bases and J by 11 bases. CDR3 sequence (DNA): TGCAGCGGATCCGGACAGGGTTGGGATGCTTTCTTT. Translation: CSGSGQGWDAFF.

The rearrangement joins TRBV27 to TRBJ1-1; 9 nucleotides align to TRBD1. The CDR3 length is 15 residues. The ends lost 4 bases at V and 3 bases at J; junction bases unmatched: 6. CDR1 is MNHEY and CDR2 is SMNVEV in the germline V gene (reference sequence). CDR3 region: CASSYRGRGYTEAFF. The CDR3 DNA reads TGTGCCAGCAGTTACAGGGGGCGGGGGTACACTGAAGCTTTCTTT.

There are a few counts of this clone. The J gene is TRBJ2-5, the V gene TRBV7-2; TRBD2 agrees at 8 bases. The junction had 12 bases not matched to a gene; V was cut back by 7 bases and J by 2 bases. The CDR3 is made up of 16 amino acids. Germline V lookup: CDR1 SGHTA, CDR2 FQGNSA. The CDR3 spells CASTRGGSGKQETQYF. The CDR3 DNA reads as TGTGCCAGCACCCGCGGGGGTAGCGGGAAACAAGAGACCCAGTACTTC.

This clone was seen just once. The V gene is TRBV7-8, the J gene TRBJ2-7; 7 bases fit TRBD1. Germline trimming cut 4 bases from V and 2 bases from J; bases unmatched to any gene: 8. The CDR3 extends over 15 amino acids. Germline-derived CDR1 and CDR2 are SGHVS and FQNEAQ. CDR3 sequence reads: CASSWKGQATYEQYF. Written as DNA, the CDR3 is TGTGCCAGCAGCTGGAAAGGACAGGCAACCTACGAGCAGTACTTC.

V is TRBV14 and J is TRBJ2-7; perhaps TRBD1 as D (5 bases). Trimming took off 1 base at V and 8 bases at J, with 9 bases between the two ends. The germline V gene encodes CDR1 SGHDN and CDR2 FVKESK. The CDR3 contains 12 residues. The CDR3 is CASSQVTGQQYF. CDR3 nucleotide sequence: TGTGCCAGCAGCCAAGTAACAGGACAGCAGTACTTC.

CDR3 amino acids: CASSSEGLPPDTQYF. In DNA form, the CDR3 reads TGTGCCAGCAGCTCCGAGGGACTCCCGCCGGATACGCAGTATTTT. This chain links TRBV7-3 with TRBJ2-3; weak D call: TRBD2 (6 bases). The germline CDR1 and CDR2 sequences are SGHTA and FQGTGA. The CDR3 has 15 amino acids. V was shortened by 4 bases and J by 6 bases, with 17 bases between the two germline ends.

The chain uses TRBV30 and TRBJ1-6; tentative D call: TRBD1 (5 bases). The CDR3 runs 15 residues. Germline values: CDR1 GTSNPN, CDR2 SVGIG (reference sequence). The V and J ends lost 0 bases and 9 bases respectively, with 15 bases between them. For the CDR3, the DNA is TGTGCCTGGAGTGTGCGGCAGGGCAGCCTTTCACCCCTCCACTTT. The encoded protein is CAWSVRQGSLSPLHF.

DNA for the CDR3: TGTGCCACCAGTGATCGGGACGGGACTAATCAGCCCCAGCATTTT. It is translated as CATSDRDGTNQPQHF. This chain uses TRBV24-1 with TRBJ1-5, with D maybe TRBD1 (5 bases). The CDR3 consists of 15 residues. Trimming removed 3 bases at V and 4 bases at J, with 12 bases between. CDR1 is KGHDR and CDR2 is SFDVKD in the germline V gene.

This chain connects TRBV19 to TRBJ2-3; D not certain. The CDR3 extends over 15 amino acids. Deletions cut 1 base from V and 6 bases from J, with 14 bases between. Looked up from germline, CDR1 is LNHDA and CDR2 is SQIVND (reference sequence). The CDR3 nucleotides are TGTGCCAGTAGTATAGCGCTAGATGTCCCGGATACGCAGTATTTT. Amino acids: CASSIALDVPDTQYF.

The chain carries TRBV25-1 and TRBJ2-5; D is unclear. The V gene's germline CDR1 is MGHDK and CDR2 SYGVNS. This CDR3 spans 12 amino acids. With 4 bases removed from V and 3 bases from J, the gap between germline ends came to 6 bases. CDR3 in amino acids: CASSGQKETQYF. The CDR3 coding sequence is TGTGCCAGCAGTGGTCAGAAAGAGACCCAGTACTTC.

V is TRBV7-2 and J is TRBJ2-2; tentatively, D is TRBD1 (6 bases). V was clipped by 7 bases and J by 4 bases, with 19 bases between them. Germline CDR1 is SGHTA and CDR2 is FQGNSA. There are 16 residues in the CDR3. CDR3 sequence: CASTDTQGQVTGELFF. The CDR3 DNA reads as TGTGCCAGCACCGATACCCAGGGGCAAGTCACCGGGGAGCTGTTTTTT. The complete variable domain, with remaining parts taken from reference TRBV7-2 and TRBJ2-2, reads GAGVSQSPSNKVTEKGKDVELRCDPISGHTALYWYRQSLGQGLEFLIYFQGNSAPDKSGLPSDRFSAERTGGSVSTLTIQRTQQEDSAVYLCASTDTQGQVTGELFFGEGSRLTVL.

This clone was seen many times. J is TRBJ1-5 and V is TRBV10-2, with 7 bases identical to TRBD1. V lost 10 bases and J lost 3; bases outside the gene matches: 12. This CDR3 has 15 residues. CDR1 is WSHSY and CDR2 is SAAADI in the germline V gene. The CDR3 DNA reads TGCGCCACCTGGACAGGACCCCTTGTCAATCAGCCCCAGCATTTT. It translates to CATWTGPLVNQPQHF.

This chain connects TRBV5-6 to TRBJ2-1; TRBD2 aligns across 9 bases. The CDR3 has 15 amino acids. CDR1 and CDR2 from the germline V gene are SGHDT and YYEEEE. V dropped 2 bases and J dropped 6; count of bases not matched to a gene: 6. CDR3 loop: CASSFGSGSGNEQFF. The CDR3 nucleotides read TGTGCCAGCAGCTTCGGTAGCGGGAGTGGCAATGAGCAGTTCTTC.

This chain joins TRBV3-1 (or the pseudogene TRBV3-2) and TRBJ1-6; D possibly corresponds to TRBD1 (6 bases). The CDR3 extends over 17 amino acids. V was trimmed by 2 bases and J by 7 bases, leaving 18 bases between them. Germline CDR1 and CDR2: LGHDT and YNNKEL (reference sequence). CDR3 sequence reads: CASSQISDRSWNSPLHF. Here the CDR3 DNA reads TGTGCCAGCAGCCAAATCTCCGACAGGAGTTGGAATTCACCCCTCCACTTT.

V gene TRBV15 combines with J gene TRBJ1-4; 9 nucleotides line up with TRBD1. J lost 3 bases, V lost 3 bases, and 5 bases had no gene match. Germline-derived CDR1 and CDR2 are LNHNV and YYDKDF (reference sequence). The CDR3 has 16 amino acids. In DNA, the CDR3 is TGTGCCACCAGCAGGCACGGGACAGGGTCTAATGAAAAACTGTTTTTT. Amino acids: CATSRHGTGSNEKLFF.